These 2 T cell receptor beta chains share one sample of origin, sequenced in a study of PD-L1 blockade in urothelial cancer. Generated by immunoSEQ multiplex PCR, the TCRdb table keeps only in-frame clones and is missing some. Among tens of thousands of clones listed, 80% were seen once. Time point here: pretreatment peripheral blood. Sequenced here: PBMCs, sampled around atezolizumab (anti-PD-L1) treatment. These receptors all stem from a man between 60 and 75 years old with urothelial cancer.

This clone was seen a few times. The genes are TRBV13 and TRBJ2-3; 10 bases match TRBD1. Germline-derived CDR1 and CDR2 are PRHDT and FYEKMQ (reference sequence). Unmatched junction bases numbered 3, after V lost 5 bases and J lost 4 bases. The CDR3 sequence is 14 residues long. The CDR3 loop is CASSRDRGADTQYF. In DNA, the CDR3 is TGTGCCAGCAGCAGGGACAGGGGCGCAGATACGCAGTATTTT.

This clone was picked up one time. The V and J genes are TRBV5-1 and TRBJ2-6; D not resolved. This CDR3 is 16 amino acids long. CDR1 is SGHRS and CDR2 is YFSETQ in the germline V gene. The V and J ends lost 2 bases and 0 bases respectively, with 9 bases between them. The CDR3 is CASSLTDLSGANVLTF. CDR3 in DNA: TGCGCCAGCAGCTTAACAGATCTCTCTGGGGCCAACGTCCTGACTTTC.